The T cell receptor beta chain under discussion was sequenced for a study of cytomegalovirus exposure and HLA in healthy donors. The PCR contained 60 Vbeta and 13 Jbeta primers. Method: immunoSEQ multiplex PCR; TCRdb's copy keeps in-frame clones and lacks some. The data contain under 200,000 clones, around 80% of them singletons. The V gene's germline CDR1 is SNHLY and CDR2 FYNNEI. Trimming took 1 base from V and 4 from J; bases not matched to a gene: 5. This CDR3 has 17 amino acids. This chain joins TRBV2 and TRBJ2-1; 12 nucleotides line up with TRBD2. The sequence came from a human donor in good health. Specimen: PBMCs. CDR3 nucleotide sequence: TGTGCCAGCAGTGAAGAGGCTAGCGGGGGGGCATACAATGAGCAGTTCTTC. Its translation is CASSEEASGGAYNEQFF.